This paragraph reports one T cell receptor (beta chain). What it recognizes is unknown. Authors' analysis steps: Filtering differed, since immunoSEQ gave only junction sequences and no quality scores. Only in-frame clones appear in the TCRdb table, and some are missing; sequencing was by immunoSEQ multiplex PCR. V, J and clone size are taken as reported in that table, and D and trimming were inferred from the DNA itself. The table lists hundreds of thousands of clones, around 75% of them singletons, with less than 15% in the top ten. Germline values: CDR1 LNHDA, CDR2 SQIVND (reference sequence). Trimming took off 3 bases at V and 4 bases at J, with 4 bases between the two ends. This CDR3 has 12 amino acids. The data derive from a study of shared clonotypes between healthy human individuals. Looking at the study overall: The cohort comprised two women and a few men. Their ages spanned 18 to 49 years. General study results and limits: Only blood was sampled; tissue repertoires likely differ.

The J gene is TRBJ1-3, the V gene TRBV19; D call uncertain. The sample was PBMCs. The clonotype originates from a woman aged 40 to 49 in good health. Some clones in this sample may be carry-over from other donors' samples. DNA for the CDR3: TGTGCCAGTAGTATCCCCGGAAACACCATATATTTT. Its protein is CASSIPGNTIYF.